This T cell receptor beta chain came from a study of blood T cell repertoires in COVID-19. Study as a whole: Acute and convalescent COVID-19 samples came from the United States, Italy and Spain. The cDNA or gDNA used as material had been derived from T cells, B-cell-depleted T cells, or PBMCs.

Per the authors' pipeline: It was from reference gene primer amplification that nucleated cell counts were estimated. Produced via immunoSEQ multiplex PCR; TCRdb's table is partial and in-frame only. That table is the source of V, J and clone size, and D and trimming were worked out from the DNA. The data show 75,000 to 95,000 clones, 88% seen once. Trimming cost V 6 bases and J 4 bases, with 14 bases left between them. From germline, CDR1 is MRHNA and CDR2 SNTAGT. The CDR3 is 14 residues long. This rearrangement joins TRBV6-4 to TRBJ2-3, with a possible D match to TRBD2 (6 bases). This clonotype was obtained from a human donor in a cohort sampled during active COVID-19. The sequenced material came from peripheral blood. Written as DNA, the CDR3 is TGTGCCAGCAGCCCTGGGACTGGGGCAGATACGCAGTATTTT. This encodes CASSPGTGADTQYF.